This T cell receptor beta chain comes out of a study of shared clonotypes between healthy human individuals. Study-wide results and caveats: Shared clonotypes across all four donors exceeded non-shared ones in generation probability. Of the naive CD4 clonotypes, around 5.2% were shared across a few donors. Only blood was sampled; tissue repertoires likely differ.

Turning to this clone: Its cognate antigen is unknown.

Sequencing used immunoSEQ multiplex PCR; TCRdb keeps in-frame clones, though not all of them. The sample shows about 2.5 million clones, 85% to 95% of them seen only once. Deletions cut 2 bases from V and 5 bases from J, with 15 bases between. The CDR3 spans 15 residues. Germline CDR1 KGHSH, CDR2 LQKENI. The chain combines TRBV18 with TRBJ1-1; D perhaps matches TRBD1 (6 bases). The sequenced sample consisted of naive CD4+ T cells from PBMCs. Subset indicated: CD45RA+ positively selected. This clonotype was obtained from a man aged 18 to 30 in good health. Some clones in this sample may be carry-over from other donors' samples. CDR3 nucleotides: TGTGCCAGCTCACCAGCCCAGGGGCTGCTGACTGAAGCTTTCTTT. Amino acids: CASSPAQGLLTEAFF.